A single T cell receptor (beta chain) is shown here with its context. One junction end does not reproduce the germline sequence, and a read error may be involved. Repertoires were generated with immunoSEQ multiplex PCR, while TCRdb's copy carries only in-frame clones and drops some. The data hold 150,000 to 200,000 clones, with approximately 87% observed a single time. The CDR3 loop spans 18 amino acids. Germline CDR1 reads LGHDT; CDR2 reads YNNKEL (reference sequence). The data are from a study of blood T cell repertoires in COVID-19. Across the whole study: Sites across the United States, Italy and Spain contributed samples from acute and convalescent COVID-19. T cells, B-cell-depleted T cells, or PBMCs supplied cDNA or gDNA.

Cohort 3 recovery required two negative PCRs, clearance, or symptom resolution. The sequence derives from a woman between 50 and 59 years old who had recovered from COVID-19. This sequence joins TRBV3-1 (or the pseudogene TRBV3-2) and TRBJ2-5, with 12 nucleotides matching TRBD2. The sequencing sample was made of PBMCs or T cells enriched from blood (not recorded which). As DNA, the CDR3 is TGTGCCAGCAGCCAAGATCTAGCGGGGGGGCTGGGACCCAGTAAGGGCGACTTC. It encodes CASSQDLAGGLGPSKGDF.